The 22 T cell receptor beta chains given below trace back to one sample, sequenced in a study of blood T cell repertoires in COVID-19. Measured with immunoSEQ multiplex PCR; TCRdb has only the in-frame clones, and not every one. This repertoire shows 250,000 to 300,000 clones, approximately 91% found once; its top ten account for roughly 2%. Sequenced material: PBMCs or T cells enriched from blood (not recorded which). The source of these receptors is a woman aged 35 to 49 with acute COVID-19.

This rearrangement joins TRBV7-8 to TRBJ2-7; 12 bases are a match to TRBD2. There are 16 residues in the CDR3. Trimming took 5 bases from V and 7 from J; bases not matched to a gene: 12. Germline V gene sequence: CDR1 SGHVS, CDR2 FQNEAQ. The CDR3 DNA follows: TGTGCCAGCAGCCCCTGGACTAGCGGGAACTTGGGTGAGCAGTACTTC. Translation gives CASSPWTSGNLGEQYF.

The chain couples TRBV21-1 to TRBJ2-7; the table assigns TRBD2, which was not confirmed against the DNA. TRBV21-1 constitutes a pseudogene. The CDR3 runs to 24 residues. This chain's CDR3 is CASRKTTGTSGRKFYATKSLEQYF. The CDR3 nucleotides are TGTGCCAGCAGGAAAACGACCGGGACTAGCGGGAGGAAATTCTATGCCACTAAGTCCCTCGAGCAGTACTTC.

This rearrangement joins TRBV11-2 to TRBJ1-6; D uncertain. Trimming left V 0 bases short and J 4 bases short, with 4 bases between. CDR3 size: 14 residues. CDR1 and CDR2 (germline): SGHAT, FQNNGV. The CDR3 bases are TGTGCCAGCAGCTTAGAACAGTATAATTCACCCCTCCACTTT. Translated, it gives CASSLEQYNSPLHF.

The chain combines TRBV28 with TRBJ1-4; a possible D gene is TRBD1 (5 bases). Germline values: CDR1 MDHEN, CDR2 SYDVKM. Trimming took off 3 bases at V and 0 bases at J, with 8 bases between the two ends. The CDR3 extends over 15 amino acids. CDR3 nucleotide sequence: TGTGCCAGCAGTTTGCCAGGGACAACTAATGAAAAACTGTTTTTT. Its translation is CASSLPGTTNEKLFF.

The genes are TRBV9 and TRBJ1-1; D call uncertain. Deletions cut 3 bases from V and 10 bases from J, with 16 bases between. This CDR3 region has 13 residues. Germline V gene lookup returns CDR1 SGDLS and CDR2 YYNGEE. The CDR3 region has the DNA TGTGCCAGCAGCGCCTCGTCCGGGGTTGCAGCTTTCTTT. It translates to CASSASSGVAAFF.

This clone was observed a few times. V and J are TRBV19 and TRBJ1-5; TRBD1 matches 8 bases. Germline trimming cut 5 bases from V and 0 bases from J; bases unmatched to any gene: 3. The germline gives CDR1 LNHDA, CDR2 SQIVND (reference sequence). There are 15 residues in the CDR3. This CDR3 is CASSSDRASNQPQHF. The CDR3 DNA reads as TGTGCCAGTAGTTCGGACAGGGCTAGCAATCAGCCCCAGCATTTT.

CDR3 residues: CASSAKTSTDTQYF. DNA for the CDR3: TGTGCCAGCAGCGCGAAGACTAGCACAGATACGCAGTATTTT. The rearrangement joins TRBV5-6 to TRBJ2-3; D uncertain. Germline values: CDR1 SGHDT, CDR2 YYEEEE. The CDR3 covers 14 residues. With 4 bases removed from V and 0 bases from J, the gap between germline ends came to 9 bases.

This clone has only one observation. The J gene is TRBJ2-3, the V gene TRBV27, with D possibly being TRBD2 (7 bases). Germline V gene data show CDR1 as MNHEY and CDR2 as SMNVEV (reference sequence). This CDR3 spans 15 amino acids. Trimming stripped 3 bases from V and 3 bases from J, with 13 bases between. The DNA of the CDR3 is TGTGCCAGCAGTTTTTGGGGGGGGGCAACAGATACGCAGTATTTT. Protein sequence: CASSFWGGATDTQYF.

This rearrangement joins TRBV28 to TRBJ1-6; 7 bases are shared with TRBD1. Germline V lookup: CDR1 MDHEN, CDR2 SYDVKM. This CDR3 is 15 amino acids long. V was pared by 2 bases and J by 6 bases, with 4 bases of the junction left unmatched. CDR3 sequence (DNA): TGTGCCAGCAGTTTAACCGGGACAGCTAATTCACCCCTCCACTTT. This gives the protein CASSLTGTANSPLHF.

The genes are TRBV30 and TRBJ2-2; 9 nucleotides match TRBD1. J lost 3 bases, V lost 4 bases, and 9 bases had no gene match. This CDR3 comprises 16 residues. Germline V gene lookup returns CDR1 GTSNPN and CDR2 SVGIG (reference sequence). CDR3 coding DNA: TGTGCCTGGAAAAAGACAGACAGGGGGTACACCGGGGAGCTGTTTTTT. Translating gives CAWKKTDRGYTGELFF.

The chain is built from TRBV7-2 and TRBJ1-1, with unresolved D. V lost 6 bases to trimming and J lost 8 bases, with 10 bases between them. Germline V gives CDR1 SGHTA, CDR2 FQGNSA. The CDR3 spans 11 residues. The chain's CDR3 is CASRGEQEAFF. CDR3 sequence (DNA): TGTGCCAGCAGAGGTGAACAGGAAGCTTTCTTT. Combining the CDR3 with reference TRBV7-2 and TRBJ1-1 gives the whole variable domain GAGVSQSPSNKVTEKGKDVELRCDPISGHTALYWYRQSLGQGLEFLIYFQGNSAPDKSGLPSDRFSAERTGGSVSTLTIQRTQQEDSAVYLCASRGEQEAFFGQGTRLTVV.

The rearrangement joins TRBV28 to TRBJ1-5; D gene uncertain. Between the trimmed V and J ends, which lost 6 bases and 2 bases, there was a span of 11 bases. The CDR3 spans 14 residues. Germline V lookup: CDR1 MDHEN, CDR2 SYDVKM. The CDR3 nucleotides are TGTGCCAGCAGCCCTCCTCTTGGCAATCAGCCCCAGCATTTT. Protein product: CASSPPLGNQPQHF.

V and J are TRBV7-9 and TRBJ2-1; 14 positions match TRBD2. Germline V lookup: CDR1 SEHNR, CDR2 FQNEAQ (reference sequence). The CDR3 extends over 18 amino acids. Germline trimming cut 4 bases from V and 1 base from J; bases unmatched to any gene: 6. The CDR3, as DNA: TGTGCCAGCAGCTCGCCGGGACTAGCGGGAGCTTCCTACAATGAGCAGTTCTTC. It yields the protein CASSSPGLAGASYNEQFF.

The rearrangement uses TRBV9 and TRBJ1-3, with TRBD1 matching over 8 bases. Trimming at V came to 2 bases and at J to 5 bases, leaving 9 bases not matched to a gene. CDR3 length equals 16 residues. CDR1 is SGDLS and CDR2 is YYNGEE in the germline V gene. As DNA, the CDR3 is TGTGCCAGCAGCGTTGGGGGAGGACAGGGCCGAAACACCATATATTTT. It specifies CASSVGGGQGRNTIYF.

The chain employs TRBV5-1 and TRBJ2-1; D uncertain. V lost 3 bases and J lost 2, with 12 bases in between. CDR3 length: 15 amino acids. From germline, CDR1 is SGHRS and CDR2 YFSETQ. The CDR3 sequence: CASSSWMGAYNEQFF. The DNA for the CDR3 is TGCGCCAGCAGCTCCTGGATGGGCGCCTACAATGAGCAGTTCTTC.

V is TRBV7-8 and J is TRBJ2-3; 7 positions match TRBD2. Unmatched junction bases numbered 1, after V lost 3 bases and J lost 4 bases. The CDR3 runs 13 residues. Per germline, CDR1 SGHVS and CDR2 FQNEAQ. This CDR3 is CASSFGGADTQYF. In DNA, the CDR3 is TGTGCCAGCAGCTTTGGGGGGGCAGATACGCAGTATTTT.

This clone was counted once. The V and J genes are TRBV18 and TRBJ1-1; D ambiguous. Germline CDR1 reads KGHSH; CDR2 reads LQKENI. Trimming stripped 0 bases from V and 1 base from J, with 6 bases between. The CDR3 has 14 residues. The CDR3 sequence: CASSPPSQNTEAFF. The CDR3 DNA reads TGTGCCAGCTCACCACCGAGCCAGAACACTGAAGCTTTCTTT.

V gene TRBV5-5 combines with J gene TRBJ1-6; D perhaps matches TRBD1 (6 bases). Germline values: CDR1 SGHKS, CDR2 YYEKEE (reference sequence). The CDR3 sequence is 14 residues long. V gave up 0 bases and J gave up 10 bases, with 11 bases separating them. The CDR3 region is CASSLVQGQSPLHF. In DNA form, the CDR3 reads TGTGCCAGCAGCTTGGTTCAGGGACAATCACCCCTCCACTTT.

V is TRBV11-3 and J is TRBJ2-7; 7 bases line up with TRBD2. CDR1 is SGHNT, CDR2 YENEEA, per germline. Losses at the gene ends were 0 bases for V and 1 base for J; bases not matched to a gene: 3. The CDR3 runs 15 residues. CDR3 amino acids: CASSLEPSGSYEQYF. CDR3 nucleotides: TGTGCCAGCAGCTTAGAACCTAGCGGATCCTACGAGCAGTACTTC.

This chain connects TRBV11-3 to TRBJ2-7, with a possible D match to TRBD2 (6 bases). From germline, CDR1 is SGHNT and CDR2 YENEEA. The V gene lost 1 base and the J gene lost 6 bases, with 13 bases spanning the gap. The CDR3 extends over 14 amino acids. The CDR3 DNA reads TGTGCCAGCAGCTTAGCTCGGGGGTTAGGCGAGCAGTACTTC. Translation gives CASSLARGLGEQYF.

V gene TRBV5-1 combines with J gene TRBJ1-1; D is undetermined. CDR3 length: 15 residues. Trimming pared 0 bases from V and 3 bases from J, leaving 12 bases between. Germline loops: CDR1 SGHRS, CDR2 YFSETQ. CDR3 amino acids: CASSLVGVRDTEAFF. DNA for the CDR3: TGCGCCAGCAGCTTGGTTGGAGTCCGGGACACTGAAGCTTTCTTT.

The V and J genes are TRBV11-2 and TRBJ1-2; TRBD1 matches at 9 bases. The CDR3 spans 16 residues. Germline V CDR1 and CDR2: SGHAT, FQNNGV. V lost 1 base, J lost 7 bases, and 10 bases stayed unmatched. The CDR3 loop is CASSLATGQGIGGYTF. The CDR3 DNA reads as TGTGCCAGCAGCTTAGCAACGGGACAGGGAATTGGTGGCTACACCTTC.